Here is one T cell receptor beta chain with its context. This CDR3 has 15 amino acids. From germline, CDR1 is SGHTA and CDR2 FQGNSA. With V trimmed by 5 bases and J by 2 bases, 8 bases remained unmatched. A multiplex PCR was run with 60 Vbeta primers and 13 Jbeta primers. This table comes from immunoSEQ multiplex PCR, and its TCRdb copy is limited to in-frame clones, with some not included. The sample records 150,000 to 200,000 clones, approximately 80% being singletons. These data are taken from a study of cytomegalovirus exposure and HLA in healthy donors. The chain joins TRBV7-2 to TRBJ2-7, with 8 bases matching TRBD1. Sequencing used PBMCs. The clonotype was recovered from a woman aged 35 to 49 in good health and CMV-seronegative. The CDR3 is CASSLQTGAAYEQYV. The CDR3 nucleotides are TGTGCCAGCAGCCTACAGACAGGGGCGGCCTACGAGCAGTACGTC.